This T cell receptor beta chain comes out of a study of blood T cell repertoires in COVID-19. Study-level background: PBMCs, B-cell-depleted T cells, or T cells were the source of the cDNA or gDNA that made up the material.

The table lists this clone with a count of one. Source study methods: Amplification of reference gene primers was used by the study to estimate nucleated cell counts. Here immunoSEQ multiplex PCR was the method, and the copy in TCRdb shows in-frame clones only, minus some. V and J calls and clone size are those listed in that table; D and trimming were worked out from the DNA. The sample includes about 380,000 clones, more than 75% seen only once; the top ten take around 1%. This sequence originates from a human donor with acute or convalescent COVID-19. The donor label of this sample is uncertain. Sequencing was done on a sample of peripheral blood.

The CDR3 sequence is CASTPDDSYAYEQYF. CDR3 DNA sequence: TGTGCCAGCACCCCTGATGACAGTTATGCCTACGAGCAGTACTTC. The chain recombines TRBV2 with TRBJ2-7; D possibly corresponds to TRBD1 (5 bases). Trimming shortened V by 7 bases and J by 2 bases, and 18 bases separated the two germline ends. The CDR3 loop spans 15 amino acids. Germline CDR1 is SNHLY and CDR2 is FYNNEI.